Reported below is one TCR beta chain. Its specificity is not known. The data originate from a study of T cell responses to AZD1222 COVID-19 vaccine. Study-wide findings and caveats: Spike-specific TCR breadth and depth were elevated following two AZD1222 doses. Epitopes outside B.1.351 and B.1.1.7 mutated regions reportedly drew nearly half of spike TCRs. At study baseline, merely six AZD1222 recipients were seropositive.

Clones were read by immunoSEQ multiplex PCR, and TCRdb kept only the in-frame ones, dropping some. The top ten hold nearly 4.5% of the sample, which has 100,000 to 150,000 clones, 90% seen once. The CDR3 runs to 11 residues. Germline V gives CDR1 SGHRS, CDR2 YFSETQ. Trimming left V 4 bases short and J 5 bases short, with 3 bases between. This specimen consisted of peripheral blood, obtained on day 0 of MenACWY control vaccination. This sequence joins TRBV5-1 and TRBJ2-2; D gene uncertain. This receptor was identified in an adult in good health. The CDR3 reads CASSVTGELFF. In DNA, the CDR3 is TGCGCCAGCAGCGTTACCGGGGAGCTGTTTTTT.